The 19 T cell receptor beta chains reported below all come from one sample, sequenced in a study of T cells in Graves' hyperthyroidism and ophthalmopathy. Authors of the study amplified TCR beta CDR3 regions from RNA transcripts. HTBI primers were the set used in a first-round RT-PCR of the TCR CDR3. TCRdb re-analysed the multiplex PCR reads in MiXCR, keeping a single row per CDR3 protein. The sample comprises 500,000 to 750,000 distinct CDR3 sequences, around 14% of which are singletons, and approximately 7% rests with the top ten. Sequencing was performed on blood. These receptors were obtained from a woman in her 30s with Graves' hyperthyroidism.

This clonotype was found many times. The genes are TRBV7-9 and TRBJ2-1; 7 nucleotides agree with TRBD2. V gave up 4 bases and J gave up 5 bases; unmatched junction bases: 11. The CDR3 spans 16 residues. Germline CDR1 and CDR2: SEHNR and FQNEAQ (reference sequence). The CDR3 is CASSSPWGGDNNEQFF. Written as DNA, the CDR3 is TGTGCCAGCAGCTCGCCTTGGGGGGGAGACAACAATGAGCAGTTCTTC.

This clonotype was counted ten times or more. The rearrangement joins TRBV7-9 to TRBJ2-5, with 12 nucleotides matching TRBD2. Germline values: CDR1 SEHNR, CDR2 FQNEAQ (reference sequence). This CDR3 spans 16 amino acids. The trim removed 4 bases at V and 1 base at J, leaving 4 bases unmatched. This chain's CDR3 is CASSSRTSGTQETQYF. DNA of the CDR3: TGTGCCAGCAGCTCACGGACTAGCGGGACCCAAGAGACCCAGTACTTC.

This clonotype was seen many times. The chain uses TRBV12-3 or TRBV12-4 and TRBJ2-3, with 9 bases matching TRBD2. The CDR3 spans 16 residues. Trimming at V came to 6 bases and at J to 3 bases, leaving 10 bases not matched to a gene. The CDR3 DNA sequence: TGTGCCAGCAGCCGGAGGGCGGGAGGGGAGACAGATACGCAGTATTTT. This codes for CASSRRAGGETDTQYF.

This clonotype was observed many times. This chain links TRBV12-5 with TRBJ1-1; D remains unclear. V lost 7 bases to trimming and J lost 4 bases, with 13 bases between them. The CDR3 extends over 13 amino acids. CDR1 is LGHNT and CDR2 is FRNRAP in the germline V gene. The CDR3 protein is CASALTAITEAFF. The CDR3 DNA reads TGTGCTAGTGCCCTTACAGCAATCACTGAAGCTTTCTTT. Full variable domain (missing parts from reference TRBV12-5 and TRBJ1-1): DARVTQTPRHKVTEMGQEVTMRCQPILGHNTVFWYRQTMMQGLELLAYFRNRAPLDDSGMPKDRFSAEMPDATLATLKIQPSEPRDSAVYFCASALTAITEAFFGQGTRLTVV.

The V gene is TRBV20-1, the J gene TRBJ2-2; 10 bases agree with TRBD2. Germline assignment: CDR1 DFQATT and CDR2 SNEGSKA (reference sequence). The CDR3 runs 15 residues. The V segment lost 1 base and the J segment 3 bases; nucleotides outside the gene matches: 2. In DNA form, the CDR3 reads TGCAGTGCTAGAGGGACTAGCGGACACACCGGGGAGCTGTTTTTT. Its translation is CSARGTSGHTGELFF.

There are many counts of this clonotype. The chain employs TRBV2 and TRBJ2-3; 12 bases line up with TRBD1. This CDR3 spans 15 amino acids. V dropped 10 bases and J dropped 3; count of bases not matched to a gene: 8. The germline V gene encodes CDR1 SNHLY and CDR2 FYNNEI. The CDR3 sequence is CANNRDRGLTDTQYF. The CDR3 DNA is TGTGCCAACAACCGGGACAGGGGGCTTACAGATACGCAGTATTTT.

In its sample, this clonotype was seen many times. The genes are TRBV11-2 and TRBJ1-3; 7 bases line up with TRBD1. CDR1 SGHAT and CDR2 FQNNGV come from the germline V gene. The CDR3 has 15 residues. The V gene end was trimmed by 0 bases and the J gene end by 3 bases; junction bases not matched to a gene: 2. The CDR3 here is CASSLDGTDGNTIYF. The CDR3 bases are TGTGCCAGCAGCTTAGACGGGACAGATGGAAACACCATATATTTT.

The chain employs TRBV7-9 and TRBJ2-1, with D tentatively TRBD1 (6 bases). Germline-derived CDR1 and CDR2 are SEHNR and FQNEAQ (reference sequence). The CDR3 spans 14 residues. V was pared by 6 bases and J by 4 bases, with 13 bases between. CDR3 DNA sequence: TGTGCCAGCAGGGAAGGACAGATTTACAATGAGCAGTTCTTC. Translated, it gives CASREGQIYNEQFF. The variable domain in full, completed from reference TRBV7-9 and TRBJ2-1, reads DTGVSQNPRHKITKRGQNVTFRCDPISEHNRLYWYRQTLGQGPEFLTYFQNEAQLEKSRLLSDRFSAERPKGSFSTLEIQRTEQGDSAMYLCASREGQIYNEQFFGPGTRLTVL.

The CDR3 loop reads CASIDSTSYEQYF. In DNA, the CDR3 is TGTGCCAGCATCGACAGTACCTCCTACGAGCAGTACTTC. The chain employs TRBV6-1 and TRBJ2-7; D is perhaps TRBD1 (5 bases). CDR1 and CDR2 from the germline V gene are MNHNS and SASEGT. This CDR3 region has 13 residues. The ends were cut back, 7 bases at V and 0 bases at J, with 10 bases in the middle.

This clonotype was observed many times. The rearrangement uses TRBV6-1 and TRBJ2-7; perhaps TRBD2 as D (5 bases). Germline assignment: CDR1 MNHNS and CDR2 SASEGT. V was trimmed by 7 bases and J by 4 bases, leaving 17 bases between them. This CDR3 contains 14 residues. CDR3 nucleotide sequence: TGTGCCAGCACCCTAGACGCCGGGGTGTACGAGCAGTACTTC. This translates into CASTLDAGVYEQYF.

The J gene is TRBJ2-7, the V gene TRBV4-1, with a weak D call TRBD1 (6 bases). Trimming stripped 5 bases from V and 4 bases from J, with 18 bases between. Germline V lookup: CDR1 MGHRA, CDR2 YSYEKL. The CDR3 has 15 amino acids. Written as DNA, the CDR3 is TGCGCCAGCAGCATCCGAGGAGGACAGATATACGAGCAGTACTTC. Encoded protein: CASSIRGGQIYEQYF.

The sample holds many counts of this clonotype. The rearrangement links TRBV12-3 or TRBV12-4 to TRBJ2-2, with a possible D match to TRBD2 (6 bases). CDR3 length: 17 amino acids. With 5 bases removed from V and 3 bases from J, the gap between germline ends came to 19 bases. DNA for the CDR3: TGTGCCAGCAGTAACACCTGGAGGGAGTTGGACACCGGGGAGCTGTTTTTT. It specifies CASSNTWRELDTGELFF.

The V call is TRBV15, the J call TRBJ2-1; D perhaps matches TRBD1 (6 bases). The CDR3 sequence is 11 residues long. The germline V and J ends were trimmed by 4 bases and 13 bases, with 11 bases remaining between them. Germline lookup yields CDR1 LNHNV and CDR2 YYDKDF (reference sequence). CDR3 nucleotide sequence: TGTGCCACCAGCACCAGACAGGCCCAGTTCTTC. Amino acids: CATSTRQAQFF.

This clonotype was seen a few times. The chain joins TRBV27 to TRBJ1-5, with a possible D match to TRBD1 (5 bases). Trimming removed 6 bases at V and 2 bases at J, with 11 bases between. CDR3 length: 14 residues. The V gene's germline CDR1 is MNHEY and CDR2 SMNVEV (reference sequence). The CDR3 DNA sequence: TGTGCCAGCAGGCAGGGTTCGCGCAATCAGCCCCAGCATTTT. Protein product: CASRQGSRNQPQHF.

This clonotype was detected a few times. In DNA, the CDR3 is TGTGCCAGCAGCGTAGGAGGGACTGGAAACACCATATATTTT. This gives the protein CASSVGGTGNTIYF. This chain joins TRBV9 and TRBJ1-3; D call uncertain. The CDR3 spans 14 residues. The V and J ends lost 0 bases and 2 bases respectively, with 6 bases between them. Germline assignment: CDR1 SGDLS and CDR2 YYNGEE.

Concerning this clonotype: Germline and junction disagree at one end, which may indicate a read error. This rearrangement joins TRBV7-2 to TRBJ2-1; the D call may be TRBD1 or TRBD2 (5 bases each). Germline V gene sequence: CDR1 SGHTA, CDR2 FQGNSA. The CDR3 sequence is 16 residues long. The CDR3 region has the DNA TGTGCCAGCCGCTTAGAGGGACCCGGATTAAACAATGAGCAGTTCTTC. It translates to CASRLEGPGLNNEQFF.

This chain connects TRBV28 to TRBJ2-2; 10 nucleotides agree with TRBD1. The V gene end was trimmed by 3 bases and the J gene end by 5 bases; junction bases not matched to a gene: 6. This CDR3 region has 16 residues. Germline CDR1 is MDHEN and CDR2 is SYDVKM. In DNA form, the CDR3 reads TGTGCCAGCAGTTTGCTAAGGACAGGGGGAACCGGGGAGCTGTTTTTT. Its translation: CASSLLRTGGTGELFF. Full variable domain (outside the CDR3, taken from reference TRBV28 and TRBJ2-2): DVKVTQSSRYLVKRTGEKVFLECVQDMDHENMFWYRQDPGLGLRLIYFSYDVKMKEKGDIPEGYSVSREKKERFSLILESASTNQTSMYLCASSLLRTGGTGELFFGEGSRLTVL.

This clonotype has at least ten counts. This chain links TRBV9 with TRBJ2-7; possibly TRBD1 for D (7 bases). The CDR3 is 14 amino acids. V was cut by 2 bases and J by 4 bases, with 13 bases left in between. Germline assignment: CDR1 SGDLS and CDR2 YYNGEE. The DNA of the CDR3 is TGTGCCAGCAGCGTTAGCCCAGGGGGGTACGAGCAGTACTTC. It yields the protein CASSVSPGGYEQYF.

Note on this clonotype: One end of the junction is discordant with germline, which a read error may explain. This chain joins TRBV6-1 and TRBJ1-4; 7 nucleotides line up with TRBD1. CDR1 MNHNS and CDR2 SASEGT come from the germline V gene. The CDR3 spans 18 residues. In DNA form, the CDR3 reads TGTGCCAGCATTGGGAGCCTGGACAGGCAAGCAACTAATGAAAAACTGGTTTTT. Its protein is CASIGSLDRQATNEKLVF.